This entry features one T cell receptor beta chain sequence. Its target is unknown. Produced via immunoSEQ multiplex PCR; TCRdb's table is partial and in-frame only. Of 20,000 to 25,000 clones listed, about 88% are singletons. Germline CDR1 MNHEY, CDR2 SVGAGI. Trimming took 7 bases from V and 9 from J, leaving 18 bases between them. The CDR3 contains 13 residues. This specimen comes from a study of chemoradiotherapy in HPV16-positive cancers. Study overall: Candidate HPV-specific T-cell clones and common TCR motifs came from functional assays in a couple of HPV16-positive patients.

Samples were taken several times over chemoradiotherapy. Study-wide results and limits: Better recurrence-free survival went with HPV-responsive T-cell expansion in HPV16-positive patients.

This chain connects TRBV6-5 to TRBJ1-2, with unresolved D. The sequence was obtained from a human donor with HPV-associated anogenital cancer. The sample was blood, taken from a patient who underwent chemoradiotherapy. The CDR3 is CASMGSPFISYTF. For the CDR3, the DNA is TGTGCCAGCATGGGCAGCCCTTTTATTAGCTACACCTTC.